These 13 T cell receptor beta chains originate from one sample sequenced in a study of blood T cell repertoires in COVID-19. The data were produced by immunoSEQ multiplex PCR, yet TCRdb's version contains in-frame clones alone and is incomplete. The table lists approximately 60,000 clones, about 80% of them singletons, with around 50% in the top ten. Sequenced: peripheral blood. The origin of the receptors is a woman of 80 years or more with acute or convalescent COVID-19.

J is TRBJ2-1 and V is TRBV28, with D possibly TRBD2 on 6 matching bases. This CDR3 is built from 15 residues. Germline V gene data show CDR1 as MDHEN and CDR2 as SYDVKM. The V end lost 4 bases, the J end lost 5 bases, and 15 bases lay between the germline ends. The CDR3 protein is CASSSPSSAHNEQFF. The CDR3 DNA reads as TGTGCCAGCAGTTCCCCCTCTAGCGCCCACAATGAGCAGTTCTTC.

The J gene is TRBJ2-1, the V gene TRBV24-1, with TRBD1 matching over 9 bases. This CDR3 has 16 amino acids. The germline CDR1 and CDR2 sequences are KGHDR and SFDVKD. Trimming at V came to 9 bases and at J to 5 bases, leaving 13 bases not matched to a gene. The DNA of the CDR3 is TGTGCCACCGGTGGAGCGGGGACAGGGTCGGACAATGAGCAGTTCTTC. Translation: CATGGAGTGSDNEQFF.

In this sample, this clone turned up once. The chain is built from TRBV6-5 and TRBJ2-7, with D possibly TRBD2 on 6 matching bases. V dropped 3 bases and J dropped 2 bases, with 8 bases sitting between them. CDR1 MNHEY and CDR2 SVGAGI come from the germline V gene. This CDR3 is 13 amino acids long. Here the CDR3 reads CASSYPGAYEQYF. The CDR3 region has the DNA TGTGCCAGCAGTTATCCGGGGGCCTACGAGCAGTACTTC.

The J gene is TRBJ2-7, the V gene TRBV5-6, with D unresolved. This CDR3 region has 11 residues. Per germline, CDR1 SGHDT and CDR2 YYEEEE. V was clipped by 0 bases and J by 5 bases, with 3 bases between them. The CDR3 nucleotides read TGTGCCAGCAGCTTGGGCGACGAGCAGTACTTC. Its protein product is CASSLGDEQYF.

A note on this clone: This sequence may be a read error, since a much larger clone differs from it by one base. V is TRBV5-1 and J is TRBJ1-2; TRBD1 agrees at 8 bases. The CDR3 spans 13 residues. Germline V gives CDR1 SGHRS, CDR2 YFSETQ. J lost 2 bases, V lost 3 bases, and 0 bases had no gene match. The CDR3 region has the DNA TGCGCCAGCAGCTGGACAGGGAACTATGGCTACACCTTC. It codes for CASSWTGNYGYTF.

This sequence joins TRBV6-2 or TRBV6-3 and TRBJ2-6; D might be TRBD1 (6 bases). CDR3 length: 19 amino acids. The V end was cut by 2 bases, the J end by 0 bases, with 17 bases between. Germline CDR1 and CDR2: MNHEY and SVGEGT. This CDR3 reads CASSYPGQSLPSGANVLTF. CDR3 in DNA: TGTGCCAGCAGTTACCCCGGACAGAGTTTACCCTCTGGGGCCAACGTCCTGACTTTC.

The rearrangement uses TRBV28 and TRBJ1-2, with 8 bases aligning to TRBD1. The germline V gene has CDR1 MDHEN and CDR2 SYDVKM. This CDR3 comprises 16 residues. V lost 10 bases and J lost 8; bases outside the gene matches: 21. The CDR3 sequence: CAIPDRDNLAGVGYTF. CDR3 coding DNA: TGTGCCATCCCGGACAGGGACAATCTGGCTGGGGTAGGCTACACCTTC.

This chain joins TRBV28 and TRBJ2-1; the match to TRBD2 covers 12 bases. The CDR3 covers 17 residues. V shed 0 bases and J 9 bases; nucleotides not matched to a gene: 9. Germline V CDR1 and CDR2: MDHEN, SYDVKM. The DNA of the CDR3 is TGTGCCAGCAGTTTATGGGCGACTAGCGGGAGCGGTCGTGAGCAGTTCTTC. This translates into CASSLWATSGSGREQFF.

This clone appeared a single time. The chain recombines TRBV19 with TRBJ1-5; D ambiguous. This CDR3 has 15 amino acids. V lost 6 bases and J 0 bases, leaving 12 bases between the germline ends. Germline assignment: CDR1 LNHDA and CDR2 SQIVND (reference sequence). The CDR3 region has the DNA TGTGCCAGTAGATTCAGTCGAAGTAGCAATCAGCCCCAGCATTTT. Encoded protein: CASRFSRSSNQPQHF.

This clone was recorded once. The rearrangement uses TRBV5-1 and TRBJ1-6; 8 positions agree with TRBD1. This CDR3 comprises 14 residues. Germline V gives CDR1 SGHRS, CDR2 YFSETQ. V lost 7 bases and J lost 9; bases outside the gene matches: 9. The CDR3 loop reads CASRGTGDGSPLHF. CDR3 in DNA: TGCGCCAGCCGAGGGACAGGCGATGGTTCACCCCTCCACTTT.

This clone was seen only once. The V and J genes are TRBV27 and TRBJ2-1, with 9 bases lining up with TRBD1. CDR3 size: 19 residues. Germline CDR1 and CDR2: MNHEY and SMNVEV (reference sequence). Losses at the gene ends were 5 bases for V and 0 bases for J; bases not matched to a gene: 14. The CDR3 loop reads CASSPKRTGATSSYNEQFF. In nucleotides, the CDR3 is TGTGCCAGCAGTCCAAAACGGACAGGGGCGACCAGCTCCTACAATGAGCAGTTCTTC.

This clone was detected only once. The genes are TRBV6-5 and TRBJ1-2; 11 bases are a match to TRBD1. The CDR3 is 15 residues long. V gave up 6 bases and J gave up 7 bases; unmatched junction bases: 10. Germline CDR1 reads MNHEY; CDR2 reads SVGAGI. DNA of the CDR3: TGTGCCAGCAGCCGGACAGGGGGCAGCGGTAGTGGCTACACCTTC. Translated, it gives CASSRTGGSGSGYTF.

There are a few counts of this clone. The genes are TRBV2 and TRBJ2-7, with a possible D match to TRBD1 (5 bases). V lost 7 bases and J lost 0, with 10 bases in between. This CDR3 is 13 amino acids long. The germline CDR1 and CDR2 sequences are SNHLY and FYNNEI. CDR3 in amino acids: CASNGHSSYEQYF. CDR3 nucleotides: TGTGCCAGCAACGGACATTCCTCCTACGAGCAGTACTTC.